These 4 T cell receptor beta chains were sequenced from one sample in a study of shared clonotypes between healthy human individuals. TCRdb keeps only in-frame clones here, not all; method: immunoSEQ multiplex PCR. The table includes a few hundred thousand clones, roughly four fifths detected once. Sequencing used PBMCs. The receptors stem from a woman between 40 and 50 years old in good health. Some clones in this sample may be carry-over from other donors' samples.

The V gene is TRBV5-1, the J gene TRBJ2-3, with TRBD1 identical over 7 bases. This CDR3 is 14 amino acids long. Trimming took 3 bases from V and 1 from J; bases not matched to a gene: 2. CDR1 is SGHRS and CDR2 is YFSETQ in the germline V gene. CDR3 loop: CASSSGQRTDTQYF. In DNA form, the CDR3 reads TGCGCCAGCAGCTCGGGACAGCGCACAGATACGCAGTATTTT.

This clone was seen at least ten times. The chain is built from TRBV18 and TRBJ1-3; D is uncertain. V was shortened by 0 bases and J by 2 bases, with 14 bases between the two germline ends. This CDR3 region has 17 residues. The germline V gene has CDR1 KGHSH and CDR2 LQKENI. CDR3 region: CASSPPSGSGPGNTIYF. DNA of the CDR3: TGTGCCAGCTCACCACCTTCGGGTTCTGGCCCTGGAAACACCATATATTTT.

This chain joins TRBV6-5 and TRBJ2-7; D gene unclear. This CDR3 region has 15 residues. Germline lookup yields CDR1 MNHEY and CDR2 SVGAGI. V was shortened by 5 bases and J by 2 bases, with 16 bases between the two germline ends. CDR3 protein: CASSSTGLPTYEQYF. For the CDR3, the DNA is TGTGCCAGCAGTAGTACGGGCCTCCCGACCTACGAGCAGTACTTC.

CDR3 DNA sequence: TGCGCCAGCAGCCAAGATCAAGGGCTAGCGGGAGGGCCTTACACCGGGGAGCTGTTTTTT. It specifies CASSQDQGLAGGPYTGELFF. The chain is built from TRBV4-3 and TRBJ2-2; TRBD2 matches at 12 bases. CDR1 is LGHNA and CDR2 is YSLEER in the germline V gene. This CDR3 comprises 20 residues. J lost 3 bases, V lost 0 bases, and 11 bases had no gene match.